The table lists the clone carrying this T cell receptor (beta chain) with many counts. TCRdb itself ran the reads through MiXCR, one entry per CDR3 protein. The table lists 200,000 to 300,000 distinct CDR3 sequences, around 6.6% of them singletons. These data belong to a study of T cell repertoires in cytomegalovirus infection. Sequenced material: PBMCs. The TCR was taken from a human donor in good health (CMV status not recorded). Some clones in this sample may be carry-over from other donors' samples.

CDR3 loop: CASSFRTGQRTEAFF. The CDR3 region has the DNA TGTGCCAGCAGCTTTCGGACAGGGCAGCGCACTGAAGCTTTCTTT. The chain links TRBV7-6 to TRBJ1-1; 8 bases fit TRBD1. The CDR3 is 15 amino acids. CDR1 and CDR2 (germline): SGHVS, FNYEAQ. V shed 3 bases and J 4 bases; nucleotides not matched to a gene: 7.